This T cell receptor (beta chain) originates from a study of neoadjuvant anti-PD-1 for oral cavity cancer. Notes on the study in general: Larger post-treatment preexisting tumor clones tracked with greater tumor shrinkage.

Time point here: after neoadjuvant nivolumab, at surgical resection. As to this clone: Its cognate antigen is unknown.

Most tumor samples had 4 to 6 ug input DNA in two replicates. This table comes from immunoSEQ multiplex PCR, and its TCRdb copy is limited to in-frame clones, with some not included. The table has about 24,000 clones, 26% seen once. Trimming stripped 4 bases from V and 7 bases from J, with 13 bases between. This CDR3 is 13 amino acids long. CDR1 is SNHLY, CDR2 FYNNEI, per germline. The origin of this receptor is a person aged 35-80 years with oral cavity squamous cell carcinoma. The chain joins TRBV2 to TRBJ1-1, with D possibly being TRBD1 (5 bases). The sample in question was tumor tissue, obtained after nivolumab (anti-PD-1) treatment. Written as DNA, the CDR3 is TGTGCCAGCAGTGTAGAGTGGGACCTTGAAGCTTTCTTT. Amino acids: CASSVEWDLEAFF.